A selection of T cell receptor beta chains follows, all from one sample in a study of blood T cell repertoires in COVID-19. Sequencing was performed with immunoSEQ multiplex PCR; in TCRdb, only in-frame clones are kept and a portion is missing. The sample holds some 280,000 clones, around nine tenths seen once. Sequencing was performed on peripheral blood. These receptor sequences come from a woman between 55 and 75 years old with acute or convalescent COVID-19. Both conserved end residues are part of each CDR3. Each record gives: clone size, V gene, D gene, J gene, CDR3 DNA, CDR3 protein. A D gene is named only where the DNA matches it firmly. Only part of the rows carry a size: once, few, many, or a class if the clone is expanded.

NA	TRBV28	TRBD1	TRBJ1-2	TGTGCCAGCACCGTGACAGGGGGCATCGATGGCTACACCTTC	CASTVTGGIDGYTF
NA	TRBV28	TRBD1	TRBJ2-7	TGTGCCAGCAGTCGACCGAGGACAGGGAACTCCTACGAGCAGTACTTC	CASSRPRTGNSYEQYF
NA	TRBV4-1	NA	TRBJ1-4	TGCGCCAGCAGCCACCGTGTCGGGACAATCCCTGAAAAACTGTTTTTT	CASSHRVGTIPEKLFF
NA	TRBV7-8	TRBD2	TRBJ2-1	TGTGCCAGCAGCTTACCTAGCGGGGGCTACAATGAGCAGTTCTTC	CASSLPSGGYNEQFF
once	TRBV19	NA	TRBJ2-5	TGTGCCAGTAGTATAGCGGCCAGGGGCGGCGGAGAGACCCAGTACTTC	CASSIAARGGGETQYF
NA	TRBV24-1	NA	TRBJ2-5	TGTGCCACCAGTGATTCCACTCACAGGGCGGTCAGAGAGACCCAGTACTTC	CATSDSTHRAVRETQYF
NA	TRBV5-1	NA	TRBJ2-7	TGCGCCAGCAGGCTAGGGACACCTACCTACGAGCAGTACTTC	CASRLGTPTYEQYF
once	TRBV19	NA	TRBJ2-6	TGTGCCAGTAGTGAGGGGACAGGGGCCAACGTCCTGACTTTC	CASSEGTGANVLTF
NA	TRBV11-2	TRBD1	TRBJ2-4	TGTGCCAGCAGCTTAGACCAGGGGGCGGGCATTCAGTACTTC	CASSLDQGAGIQYF
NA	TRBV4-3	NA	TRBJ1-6	TGCGCCAGCAGCCAAGAATGGGAAGGCCGGGGATACTCACCCCTCCACTTT	CASSQEWEGRGYSPLHF
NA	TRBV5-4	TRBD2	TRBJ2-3	TGTGCCAGCAGCTCCACCAGGGGACTAGCGGGGGGGTTTGACACGCAGTATTTT	CASSSTRGLAGGFDTQYF
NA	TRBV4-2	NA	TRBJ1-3	TGTGCCAGCAGCGGTCGGGTTTTCTCTGGAAACACCATATATTTT	CASSGRVFSGNTIYF
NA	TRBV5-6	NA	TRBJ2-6	TGTGCCAGCAGCCGCGTCAGGTCCTGGGCCAACGTCCTGACTTTC	CASSRVRSWANVLTF
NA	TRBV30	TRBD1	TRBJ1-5	TGTGCCTGGGGCTCCGGGACAGGGGCTCAGCCCCAGCATTTT	CAWGSGTGAQPQHF
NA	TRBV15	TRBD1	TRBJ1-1	TGTGCCACCAGCAGAGCTGTCGGGACAGGGGGCACTGAAGCTTTCTTT	CATSRAVGTGGTEAFF
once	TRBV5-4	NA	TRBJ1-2	TGTGCCAGCAGCTTGGCCGGGAAGCTAAATAACTATGGCTACACCTTC	CASSLAGKLNNYGYTF
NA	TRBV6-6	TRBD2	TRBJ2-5	TGTGCCAGCACCCTTAGCGGGGGGGTGGAGACCCAGTACTTC	CASTLSGGVETQYF
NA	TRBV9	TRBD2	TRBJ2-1	TGTGCCAGCAGCGTAGGGCGGGAGGGCCGCAATGAGCAGTTCTTC	CASSVGREGRNEQFF
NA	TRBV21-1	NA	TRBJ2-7	TGTGCCAGCACCGAAAGAGGCAGGGGGCAAAACGAGCAGTACTTC	CASTERGRGQNEQYF
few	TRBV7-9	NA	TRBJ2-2	TGTGCCAGCAGCTTAGTCGTCGGTAACACCGGGGAGCTGTTTTTT	CASSLVVGNTGELFF
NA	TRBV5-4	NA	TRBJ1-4	TGTGCCAGCAGCTTGGGGGTTGGGGGGAATGAAAAACTGTTTTTT	CASSLGVGGNEKLFF
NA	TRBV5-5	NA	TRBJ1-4	TGTGCCAGCAGCTCCCTTGGGGGGGAAAAACTGTTTTTT	CASSSLGGEKLFF
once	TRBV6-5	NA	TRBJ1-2	TGTGCCAGCAGTTACTCCGACAGGCCCTATGGCTACACCTTC	CASSYSDRPYGYTF
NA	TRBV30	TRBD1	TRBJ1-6	TGTGCCTGGAGTACCGCCGGGACAGGGGGCGCGGTTAATTCACCCCTCCACTTT	CAWSTAGTGGAVNSPLHF
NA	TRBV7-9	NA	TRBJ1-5	TGTGCCAGCACCCCCGCGGGTAGCAATCAGCCCCAGCATTTT	CASTPAGSNQPQHF
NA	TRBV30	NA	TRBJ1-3	TGTGCCTGGATGGGGCCCTCTGGAAACACCATATATTTT	CAWMGPSGNTIYF
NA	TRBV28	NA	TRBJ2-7	TGTGCCAGCAGTCCTCACCCAGGGAACGAGCAGTACTTC	CASSPHPGNEQYF
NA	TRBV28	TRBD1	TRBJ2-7	TGTGCCAGCAGTCCGGGGGTTACAGGGGGCCACGAGCAGTACTTC	CASSPGVTGGHEQYF
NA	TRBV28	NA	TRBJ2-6	TGTGCCAGCAGTTTACGGCAGGGACTCTCTGGGGCCAACGTCCTGACTTTC	CASSLRQGLSGANVLTF
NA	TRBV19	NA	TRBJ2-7	TGTGCCAGTAGTATAGGTCCAGGCACCTACGAGCAGTACTTC	CASSIGPGTYEQYF
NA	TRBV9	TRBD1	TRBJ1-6	TGTGCCAGCAGCTTTGGACAGGGGGCTTCTTCACCCCTCCACTTT	CASSFGQGASSPLHF
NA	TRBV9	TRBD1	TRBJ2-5	TGTGCCAGCAGCGTAGCTACAGGGGGCCAAGAGACCCAGTACTTC	CASSVATGGQETQYF
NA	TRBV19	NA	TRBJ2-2	TGTGCCAGCGGTCGTAACAGGTTTGGTTCCGGGGAGCTGTTTTTT	CASGRNRFGSGELFF
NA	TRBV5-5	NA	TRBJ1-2	TGTGCCAGCAGCTTGTCAGATAACTATGGCTACACCTTC	CASSLSDNYGYTF
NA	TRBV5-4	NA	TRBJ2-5	TGTGCCAGCAGCCTTTTACAAGAGACCCAGTACTTC	CASSLLQETQYF
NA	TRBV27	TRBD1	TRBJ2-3	TGTGCCAGCAGCCCCTTGGACAGGGCCGGCACAGATACGCAGTATTTT	CASSPLDRAGTDTQYF
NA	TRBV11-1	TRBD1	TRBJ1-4	TGTGCCAGCAGACGAGGACAGGGCGGAGGCGAAAAACTGTTTTTT	CASRRGQGGGEKLFF
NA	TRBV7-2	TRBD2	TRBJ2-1	TGTGCCAGCAGCTTAGGAGGGACTAGCGGGATAGGTCCCCAGTTCTTC	CASSLGGTSGIGPQFF
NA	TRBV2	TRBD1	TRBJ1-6	TGTGCCAGCAGGGCAGGACAGGGAAACTATTCACCCCTCCACTTT	CASRAGQGNYSPLHF
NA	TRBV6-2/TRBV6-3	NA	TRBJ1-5	TGTGCCAGCAGCCCCAGGGAGGGTTCCAATCAGCCCCAGCATTTT	CASSPREGSNQPQHF
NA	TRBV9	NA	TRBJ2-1	TGTGCCAGCAGCGTCCTCGCCGGGTATGAGCAGTTCTTC	CASSVLAGYEQFF
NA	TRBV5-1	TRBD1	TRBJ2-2	TGCGCCAGCAGCTTCAGGGGGACAACGAACACCGGGGAGCTGTTTTTT	CASSFRGTTNTGELFF
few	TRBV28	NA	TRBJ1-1	TGTGCCACCGACGCAGGTCTGAACACTGAAGCTTTCTTT	CATDAGLNTEAFF